This paragraph covers one TCR beta chain sequence. This sample stems from a study of blood T cell repertoires in COVID-19. Study-wide context: Samples of COVID-19 (acute and convalescent) were obtained from the United States, Italy and Spain. T cells, B-cell-depleted T cells, or PBMCs provided the cDNA or gDNA that served as material.

The V end lost 2 bases, the J end lost 4 bases, and 6 bases lay between the germline ends. The CDR3 contains 12 residues. CDR1 SEHNR and CDR2 FQNEAQ come from the germline V gene (reference sequence). In the original analysis: From reference gene primer amplification, estimates of nucleated cell counts were derived. The table came from immunoSEQ multiplex PCR; TCRdb's copy has only in-frame clones and leaves some out. Clone size and V and J calls were adopted from that table, with D and trimming inferred from the DNA. The table shows approximately 44,000 clones, with around 77% occurring only once. The J gene is TRBJ2-7, the V gene TRBV7-9, with D unresolved. The source of this sequence is a woman of 80 years or more with acute or convalescent COVID-19. The material sequenced was peripheral blood. CDR3 protein: CASSLLVYEQYF. CDR3 nucleotide sequence: TGTGCCAGCAGCTTATTAGTTTACGAGCAGTACTTC.